The 13 T cell receptor beta chains in this list originate from one sample, sequenced in a study of regulatory dendritic cells for organ transplantation (dated 2017 in TCRdb). To prepare the library, the immunoSEQ multiplex PCR assay was applied. This immuneACCESS table, as held by TCRdb, lists in-frame sequences with V and J called but not all clones. Of the missing ones, under half trace to an unresolved V gene in checked studies; the others have no known cause. The sample records roughly 28,000 clones, roughly 80% of which are singletons. About 0.094% of the sample is in the top ten clones. The specimen sequenced was naive CD4+ T cells from blood. According to the study, the label for this sample's cell subset or site signals: CD45RA+ naive T cells. These receptors originate from a human donor in good health.

The V call is TRBV7-2, the J call TRBJ2-6; a weak D match, TRBD1 (5 bases). This CDR3 has 17 amino acids. The V gene lost 2 bases and the J gene lost 0 bases, with 11 bases spanning the gap. Germline assignment: CDR1 SGHTA and CDR2 FQGNSA. The CDR3 loop reads CASSLLTQGSGANVLTF. CDR3 nucleotide sequence: TGTGCCAGCAGCTTATTGACCCAGGGCTCTGGGGCCAACGTCCTGACTTTC.

As to this clone: Germline is not matched at one junction end, which may reflect a read error. The sample contains more than one DNA sequence encoding this CDR3. The chain uses TRBV6-5 and TRBJ2-3, with D hard to call. The CDR3 loop spans 11 amino acids. Germline CDR1 is MNHEY and CDR2 is SVGAGI. The CDR3 DNA reads TGCGCCAGCAGTTACGAGGATACGCAGTATTTT. As protein: CASSYEDTQYF.

The chain combines TRBV7-3 with TRBJ1-1; perhaps TRBD1 as D (6 bases). The CDR3 length is 13 residues. The germline V gene has CDR1 SGHTA and CDR2 FQGTGA. Trimming pared 4 bases from V and 0 bases from J, leaving 6 bases between. The CDR3 is CASSSGVNTEAFF. The CDR3 nucleotides read TGTGCCAGCAGCTCAGGGGTGAACACTGAAGCTTTCTTT.

V usage is TRBV18 and J usage is TRBJ1-6; tentative D call: TRBD1 (5 bases). Germline CDR1 is KGHSH and CDR2 is LQKENI. The CDR3 spans 16 residues. Trimming left V 4 bases short and J 0 bases short, with 10 bases between. The CDR3 DNA reads TGTGCCAGCTCACGGGACGGGAGCTCCTATAATTCACCCCTCCACTTT. Its protein is CASSRDGSSYNSPLHF.

The chain recombines TRBV15 with TRBJ2-1, with 13 nucleotides matching TRBD2. V lost 0 bases, J lost 5 bases, and 4 bases stayed unmatched. The germline CDR1 and CDR2 sequences are LNHNV and YYDKDF (reference sequence). The CDR3 is made up of 17 amino acids. The CDR3 loop is CATSREYGTSGDNEQFF. DNA for the CDR3: TGTGCCACCAGCAGAGAATACGGGACTAGCGGGGACAATGAGCAGTTCTTC.

This clone was counted a few times. This chain connects TRBV7-8 to TRBJ1-6; a weak D match, TRBD1 (5 bases). The CDR3 sequence is 17 residues long. V lost 0 bases and J lost 5, with 14 bases in between. The germline V gene encodes CDR1 SGHVS and CDR2 FQNEAQ. CDR3 coding DNA: TGTGCCAGCAGCTTAGCCGGCAGGGCGCGAAATAATTCACCCCTCCACTTT. This translates into CASSLAGRARNNSPLHF.

The V gene is TRBV29-1, the J gene TRBJ1-5, with D hard to call. This CDR3 has 14 residues. Germline CDR1 is SQVTM and CDR2 is ANQGSEA. V shed 4 bases and J shed 1 base, with 11 bases lying between them. This CDR3 reads CSVVTAGSNQPQHF. The CDR3 DNA reads as TGCAGCGTTGTAACTGCGGGGAGCAATCAGCCCCAGCATTTT.

J is TRBJ2-3 and V is TRBV19; no firm D call. Germline CDR1 LNHDA, CDR2 SQIVND (reference sequence). The V gene lost 3 bases and the J gene lost 4 bases, with 8 bases spanning the gap. This CDR3 has 13 residues. The DNA for the CDR3 is TGTGCCAGTAGTATGGCCGTATCAGATACGCAGTATTTT. This codes for CASSMAVSDTQYF.

The V and J genes are TRBV6-5 and TRBJ2-7; D might be TRBD2 (5 bases). Trimming left V 4 bases short and J 2 bases short, with 9 bases between. Germline CDR1 reads MNHEY; CDR2 reads SVGAGI. The CDR3 totals 13 residues. The CDR3 nucleotides read TGTGCCAGCAGTTCAGACGGGACCTACGAGCAGTACTTC. As protein: CASSSDGTYEQYF.

The chain has TRBV7-2 and TRBJ2-3; possibly TRBD1 for D (6 bases). V lost 1 base and J 4 bases, leaving 12 bases between the germline ends. The germline V gene has CDR1 SGHTA and CDR2 FQGNSA. The length of the CDR3 is 15 residues. CDR3 sequence: CASSLVWGPADTQYF. CDR3 nucleotide sequence: TGTGCCAGCAGCTTAGTGTGGGGGCCGGCAGATACGCAGTATTTT.

This chain connects TRBV7-8 to TRBJ2-1; D is possibly TRBD2 (6 bases). Trimming shortened V by 5 bases and J by 7 bases, and 15 bases separated the two germline ends. CDR3 length: 14 amino acids. CDR1 SGHVS and CDR2 FQNEAQ come from the germline V gene. The CDR3 loop reads CASSPERARNEQFF. CDR3 coding DNA: TGTGCCAGCAGCCCTGAGCGGGCTCGTAATGAGCAGTTCTTC.

V and J are TRBV5-4 and TRBJ1-5; 10 nucleotides align to TRBD1. There are 15 residues in the CDR3. The V and J ends lost 3 bases and 3 bases, in that order; junction bases with no gene match: 3. The germline gives CDR1 SGHNT, CDR2 YYREEE (reference sequence). CDR3 region: CASSSGQGNNQPQHF. In nucleotides, the CDR3 is TGTGCCAGCAGCTCGGGACAGGGGAACAATCAGCCCCAGCATTTT.

The rearrangement links TRBV4-2 to TRBJ2-6, with D tentatively TRBD2 (7 bases). Between the trimmed V and J ends, which lost 2 bases and 2 bases, there was a span of 10 bases. Per the germline V gene, CDR1 is LGHNA and CDR2 is YNFKEQ. The CDR3 has 16 amino acids. The CDR3 region has the DNA TGTGCCAGCAGCCAAAGGGAGGGGGCTGGGGCCAACGTCCTGACTTTC. This translates into CASSQREGAGANVLTF.